This T cell receptor (beta chain) was obtained from a study of identical twins. Whole-study findings and limits: Analyses of zero insertions could, in part, be confounded by invariant MAIT and iNKT cells. The study found weaker excess twin sharing in beta out-of-frame sequences. There were fewer insertions in abundant cord blood beta clonotypes, but memory repertoires showed no such pattern.

Template switching, a step in the protocol, added a universal primer site, and cDNA carried unique molecular identifiers. Each CDR3 protein is one row after TCRdb ran MiXCR on the 5' RACE reads. The sample consists of 1.5 million to 2 million distinct CDR3 sequences, about 32% of them appearing once. CDR1 is SSHAT, CDR2 FNYEAQ, per germline (reference sequence). The CDR3 runs to 13 residues. Worth noting for this clonotype: What it binds is not known. Its ends do not fully match the called genes, so a read error is possible.

Sequencing was carried out using cord blood. The receptor was derived from a newborn girl in good health. This chain connects TRBV7-7 to TRBJ2-5, with D perhaps TRBD1 (5 bases). CDR3 protein: CASSRGFQEAQYF. The CDR3 DNA follows: TGTGCCAGCAGTAGGGGTTTCCAAGAGGCCCAGTACTTC.